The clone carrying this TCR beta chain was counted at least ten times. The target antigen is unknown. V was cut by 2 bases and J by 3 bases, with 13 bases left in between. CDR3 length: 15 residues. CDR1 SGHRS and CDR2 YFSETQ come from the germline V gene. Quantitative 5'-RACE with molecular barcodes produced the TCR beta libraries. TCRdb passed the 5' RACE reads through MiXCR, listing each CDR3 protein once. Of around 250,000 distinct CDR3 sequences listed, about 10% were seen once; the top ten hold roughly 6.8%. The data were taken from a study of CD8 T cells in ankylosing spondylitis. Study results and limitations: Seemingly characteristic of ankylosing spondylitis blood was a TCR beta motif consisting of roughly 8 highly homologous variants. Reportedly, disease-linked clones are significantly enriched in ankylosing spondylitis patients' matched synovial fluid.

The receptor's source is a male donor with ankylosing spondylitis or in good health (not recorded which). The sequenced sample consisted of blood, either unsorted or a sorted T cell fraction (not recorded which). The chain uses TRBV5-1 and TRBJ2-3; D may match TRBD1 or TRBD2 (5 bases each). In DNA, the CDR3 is TGCGCCAGCAGCTTCTCGGGGCCAGGAACAGATACGCAGTATTTT. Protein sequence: CASSFSGPGTDTQYF.